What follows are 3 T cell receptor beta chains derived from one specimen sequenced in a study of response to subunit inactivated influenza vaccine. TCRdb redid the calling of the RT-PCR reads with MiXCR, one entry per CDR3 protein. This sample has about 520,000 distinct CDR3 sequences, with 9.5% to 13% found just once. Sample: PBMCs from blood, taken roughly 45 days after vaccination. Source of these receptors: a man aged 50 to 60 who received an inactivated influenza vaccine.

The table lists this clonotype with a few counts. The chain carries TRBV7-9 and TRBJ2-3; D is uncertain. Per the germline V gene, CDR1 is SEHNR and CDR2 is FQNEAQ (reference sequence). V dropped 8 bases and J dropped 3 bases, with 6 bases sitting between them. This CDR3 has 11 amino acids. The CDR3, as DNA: TGTGCCAGCCTACGGACAGATACGCAGTATTTT. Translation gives CASLRTDTQYF.

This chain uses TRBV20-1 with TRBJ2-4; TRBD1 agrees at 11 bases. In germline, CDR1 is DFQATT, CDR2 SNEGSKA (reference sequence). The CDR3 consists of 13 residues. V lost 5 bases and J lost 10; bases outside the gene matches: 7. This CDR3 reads CSASDRGRFIQYF. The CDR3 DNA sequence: TGCAGTGCTTCGGACAGGGGGCGATTTATTCAGTACTTC.

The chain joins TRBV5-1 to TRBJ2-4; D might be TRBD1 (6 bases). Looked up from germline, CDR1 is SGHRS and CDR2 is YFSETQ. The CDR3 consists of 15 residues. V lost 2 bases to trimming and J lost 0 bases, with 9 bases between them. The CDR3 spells CASSFRDTAKNIQYF. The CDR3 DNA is TGCGCCAGCAGCTTTCGGGACACAGCCAAAAACATTCAGTACTTC.